This TCR beta chain was identified in a study of CD8 T cells in ankylosing spondylitis (dated by TCRdb to between 2016 and 2019). At the level of the whole study: To find TCR variants linked to disease, the study profiled T cell receptor beta repertoires in ankylosing spondylitis patients and healthy donors. The whole study cohort included over 85 healthy donors and some 27 ankylosing spondylitis patients. Peripheral blood was sampled, and synovial fluid was additionally collected from ankylosing spondylitis patients.

Taken from cysteine to phenylalanine, the CDR3 has 15 residues. The only DNA kept is the CDR3, 45 bases in frame from the first base. Looking up the germline V gene (reference sequence) yields CDR1 DFQATT and CDR2 SNEGSKA. The junction shows trimming of 0 bases on V and 0 bases on J, plus 10 bases between the germline ends. Sequencing was carried out with an Illumina HiSeq 2500. Quantitative 5'-RACE with molecular barcodes was used to prepare TCR beta libraries. Per the original workflow: Disease-linked TCR variants were identified with a new computational method built on a probabilistic model of VDJ rearrangement. TCRdb reworked the public reads: Q25 trimming with fastp, MiXCR clone assembly, productive beta chains retained. Entries that share a CDR3 protein sequence are merged under the most common genes and DNA. None of the V and J calls come from the authors' own analysis; TCRdb made them. Recorded for this sample are a few hundred thousand distinct CDR3 sequences; about a sixth of them occurred a single time. The ten biggest clones cover 0.95% to 1.1% of the sample.

Remarks on this clonotype: The target of this receptor is not known. No clone much larger than this one lies a single base away; base qualities are absent.

General findings and caveats noted by the study authors: The disease-linked clones were reported as significantly enriched in matched synovial fluid samples from ankylosing spondylitis patients. In peripheral blood, the disease-linked clones were found at relatively low frequencies and had a CD8+ phenotype. Some motif variants were previously reported in synovial fluid and blood of reactive arthritis patients, suggesting common disease-initiation mechanisms. Blood from ankylosing spondylitis patients appeared to be characterized by a TCR beta motif composed of about eight highly homologous amino acid variants.

The chain employs TRBV20-1 and TRBJ2-3; tentative D gene TRBD1, with 5 bases matching. Source material: blood, either unsorted or a sorted T cell fraction (not recorded which). The clonotype was recovered from a male donor with ankylosing spondylitis. The DNA reads as follows: TGCAGTGCTAGAGACCCGACAGATAGCACAGATACGCAGTATTTT. This is translated as CSARDPTDSTDTQYF.